This T cell receptor beta chain was recorded in a study of T cells in localized non-small cell lung cancer. This table comes from immunoSEQ multiplex PCR, and its TCRdb copy is limited to in-frame clones, with some not included. The data show 1,500 to 2,000 clones, with 20% to 25% seen just once and about 8.3% held by the top ten. This clone has only a few counts. The TCR originated in a woman between 40 and 69 years old with stage I lung adenocarcinoma. The source was normal lung tissue next to the tumor, collected before any cancer treatment.

This CDR3 is CASKEGANEKLFF. DNA for the CDR3: TGTGCCAGTAAAGAGGGGGCAAATGAAAAACTGTTTTTT. The chain joins TRBV6-8 to TRBJ1-4, with TRBD1 matching 7 bases. The CDR3 consists of 13 residues. Looked up from germline, CDR1 is MNHGY and CDR2 is SAAAGT. Losses at the gene ends were 9 bases for V and 5 bases for J; bases not matched to a gene: 6.